The 27 T cell receptor beta chains below come from one sample, sequenced in a study of OX40 agonist ivuxolimab in advanced cancers. The repertoire was sequenced with immunoSEQ multiplex PCR; TCRdb's copy has only in-frame clones and lacks some. The data hold some 80,000 clones, with 84% observed a single time. The material was CD4+ or CD8+ T cells sorted from blood, obtained in a trial of the OX40 agonist ivuxolimab. These receptors were obtained from an adult with an advanced solid tumor such as melanoma, head and neck, liver or kidney cancer.

The chain employs TRBV18 and TRBJ2-5; D may match TRBD1 or TRBD2 (5 bases each). The J call is doubtful: the DNA matches TRBJ2-7 better. The germline V gene encodes CDR1 KGHSH and CDR2 LQKENI. The CDR3 extends over 15 amino acids. CDR3 DNA sequence: TGTGCCAGCTCACCCCCGTGGGGGTCCGGGTACGAGCAGTACTTC. It specifies CASSPPWGSGYEQYF.

V usage is TRBV2 and J usage is TRBJ2-1; 8 bases map to TRBD2. Looked up from germline, CDR1 is SNHLY and CDR2 is FYNNEI. The CDR3 consists of 15 residues. V trimming: 5 bases; J trimming: 2 bases; junction bases outside the gene matches: 5. The CDR3 nucleotides read TGTGCCAGCAGTCTCGGACTAGCCGCCTACAATGAGCAGTTCTTC. Translation gives CASSLGLAAYNEQFF.

This chain connects TRBV27 to TRBJ1-4; possibly TRBD1 for D (6 bases). CDR3 length equals 15 residues. Per the germline V gene, CDR1 is MNHEY and CDR2 is SMNVEV (reference sequence). Trimming removed 7 bases from V and 8 bases from J, with 20 bases in between. DNA of the CDR3: TGTGCCAGCACAGAGGGGGATCCTACAGGGGAAAAACTGTTTTTT. Amino acids: CASTEGDPTGEKLFF.

V is TRBV9 and J is TRBJ1-1; D is uncertain. CDR1 is SGDLS and CDR2 is YYNGEE in the germline V gene. The V end was cut by 9 bases, the J end by 0 bases, with 12 bases between. This CDR3 is 13 amino acids long. The DNA of the CDR3 is TGTGCCACCTCTGTGGCGGTGAACACTGAAGCTTTCTTT. Translation gives CATSVAVNTEAFF.

The chain couples TRBV5-1 to TRBJ1-2; weak D call: TRBD1 (5 bases). Germline V gene sequence: CDR1 SGHRS, CDR2 YFSETQ. Trimming took off 4 bases at V and 7 bases at J, with 11 bases between the two ends. The CDR3 length is 12 residues. The CDR3 loop is CASSPGTGGYTF. CDR3 coding DNA: TGCGCCAGCAGCCCAGGGACGGGTGGCTACACCTTC.

The gene calls are TRBV7-8 and TRBJ2-5, with D possibly matching TRBD1 (6 bases). The germline gives CDR1 SGHVS, CDR2 FQNEAQ. V was shortened by 9 bases and J by 5 bases, with 19 bases between the two germline ends. This CDR3 contains 14 residues. The CDR3 bases are TGTGCCAGTTCTTCAGGGGCCCCCCGGGAGACCCAGTACTTC. Encoded protein: CASSSGAPRETQYF.

This chain links TRBV5-1 with TRBJ1-1, with D perhaps matching TRBD1 (5 bases). V lost 5 bases and J 7 bases, leaving 18 bases between the germline ends. This CDR3 contains 14 residues. CDR1 is SGHRS, CDR2 YFSETQ, per germline. The CDR3 DNA reads TGCGCCAGCAGACCATCCGACGGGACGTTTGAAGCTTTCTTT. This gives the protein CASRPSDGTFEAFF. Variable domain in full (rest from reference TRBV5-1 and TRBJ1-1): KAGVTQTPRYLIKTRGQQVTLSCSPISGHRSVSWYQQTPGQGLQFLFEYFSETQRNKGNFPGRFSGRQFSNSRSEMNVSTLELGDSALYLCASRPSDGTFEAFFGQGTRLTVV.

The V call is TRBV30, the J call TRBJ2-3, with D tentatively TRBD2 (7 bases). The CDR3 covers 14 residues. Germline V CDR1 and CDR2: GTSNPN, SVGIG (reference sequence). Trimming removed 2 bases from V and 4 bases from J, with 13 bases in between. CDR3 DNA: TGTGCCTGGAGTAGTGGGGGGGCTTCAGATACGCAGTATTTT. It translates to CAWSSGGASDTQYF.

This rearrangement joins TRBV19 to TRBJ1-4; 9 bases line up with TRBD1. This CDR3 is 16 amino acids long. The junction had 10 bases not matched to a gene; V was cut back by 5 bases and J by 6 bases. Germline CDR1 and CDR2: LNHDA and SQIVND (reference sequence). For the CDR3, the DNA is TGTGCCAGTAGTCCCCTGAGGGACAGGGAAGATGAAAAACTGTTTTTT. Translated: CASSPLRDREDEKLFF.

The chain uses TRBV6-1 and TRBJ1-6; D is possibly TRBD1 (5 bases). The V gene lost 5 bases and the J gene lost 7 bases, with 12 bases spanning the gap. Germline CDR1 and CDR2: MNHNS and SASEGT. The CDR3 has 14 residues. CDR3 nucleotide sequence: TGTGCCAGCAGTTCGGCAGGGACGAATTCACCCCTCCACTTT. Protein: CASSSAGTNSPLHF.

The V and J genes are TRBV27 and TRBJ1-2; TRBD1 matches 9 bases. J gave up 4 bases and V 6 bases, and 15 bases lay outside the gene matches. The CDR3 is 17 residues long. CDR1 MNHEY and CDR2 SMNVEV come from the germline V gene (reference sequence). The CDR3 sequence: CASRSPLGTGNSYGYTF. The CDR3 bases are TGTGCCAGCAGATCTCCCCTTGGGACAGGGAATTCCTATGGCTACACCTTC.

The chain joins TRBV5-1 to TRBJ1-4; D is unresolved. The germline V gene encodes CDR1 SGHRS and CDR2 YFSETQ. The CDR3 extends over 16 amino acids. V lost 4 bases and J lost 1, with 14 bases in between. The DNA for the CDR3 is TGCGCCAGCAGCCCAGACCCTATTGGAACTAATGAAAAACTGTTTTTT. It encodes CASSPDPIGTNEKLFF.

The CDR3 region has the DNA TGTGCCAGCAGTGACGGTTTCGGAGAGACCCAGTACTTC. Amino acid sequence: CASSDGFGETQYF. The chain employs TRBV2 and TRBJ2-5; the D is unclear. V was shortened by 3 bases and J by 4 bases, with 9 bases between the two germline ends. Germline values: CDR1 SNHLY, CDR2 FYNNEI. The CDR3 has 13 residues.

The V gene is TRBV18, the J gene TRBJ1-5; D not certain. Per germline, CDR1 KGHSH and CDR2 LQKENI. The CDR3 is 15 amino acids. V shed 1 base and J shed 7 bases, with 14 bases lying between them. CDR3 in amino acids: CASSPRLGSGQPQHF. As DNA, the CDR3 is TGTGCCAGCTCACCACGACTTGGGTCGGGACAGCCCCAGCATTTT.

This clone was seen a handful of times. The chain combines TRBV12-5 with TRBJ2-7; no reliable D call. From germline, CDR1 is LGHNT and CDR2 FRNRAP. Trimming removed 1 base from V and 3 bases from J, with 4 bases in between. The length of the CDR3 is 12 residues. CDR3 amino acids: CASGLGDYEQYF. The CDR3 nucleotides read TGTGCTAGTGGTTTGGGGGACTACGAGCAGTACTTC.

The V gene is TRBV5-6, the J gene TRBJ1-6; D gene uncertain. Germline assignment: CDR1 SGHDT and CDR2 YYEEEE. V lost 0 bases, J lost 0 bases, and 7 bases lay in between. The CDR3 is 16 amino acids. The DNA for the CDR3 is TGTGCCAGCAGCTTGGAAGGGTTCTCCTATAATTCACCCCTCCACTTT. Translated: CASSLEGFSYNSPLHF.

In this sample, this clone turned up once. The chain couples TRBV9 to TRBJ2-1; no definite D call. CDR1 and CDR2 from the germline V gene are SGDLS and YYNGEE. With 0 bases removed from V and 3 bases from J, the gap between germline ends came to 7 bases. The CDR3 contains 14 residues. CDR3 residues: CASSVGYGYNEQFF. As DNA, the CDR3 is TGTGCCAGCAGCGTAGGGTATGGCTACAATGAGCAGTTCTTC.

The chain couples TRBV4-3 to TRBJ1-3; D not certain. Trimming took off 1 base at V and 4 bases at J, with 17 bases between the two ends. The germline V gene encodes CDR1 LGHNA and CDR2 YSLEER. The CDR3 is made up of 17 amino acids. CDR3 amino acids: CASSQAHGDYSGNTIYF. The CDR3 region has the DNA TGCGCCAGCAGCCAAGCCCACGGGGATTACTCAGGAAACACCATATATTTT.

The chain recombines TRBV7-9 with TRBJ2-3, with TRBD1 identical over 12 bases. The CDR3 loop spans 15 amino acids. CDR1 SEHNR and CDR2 FQNEAQ come from the germline V gene (reference sequence). With V trimmed by 8 bases and J by 4 bases, 7 bases remained unmatched. The chain's CDR3 is CASQLGTGGADTQYF. Written as DNA, the CDR3 is TGTGCCAGCCAACTCGGGACAGGGGGCGCAGATACGCAGTATTTT. Together with reference TRBV7-9 and TRBJ2-3, the CDR3 gives the full variable domain: DTGVSQNPRHKITKRGQNVTFRCDPISEHNRLYWYRQTLGQGPEFLTYFQNEAQLEKSRLLSDRFSAERPKGSFSTLEIQRTEQGDSAMYLCASQLGTGGADTQYFGPGTRLTVL.

A single count supports this clone. The chain joins TRBV28 to TRBJ1-1; D unclear. Germline V gene lookup returns CDR1 MDHEN and CDR2 SYDVKM. CDR3 size: 14 residues. Trimming took off 5 bases at V and 7 bases at J, with 17 bases between the two ends. Here the CDR3 DNA reads TGTGCCAGCAGTCCCCCCCCCGGGAACGGTGAAGCTTTCTTT. Its protein product is CASSPPPGNGEAFF.

The chain has TRBV2 and TRBJ1-2; the match to TRBD1 covers 7 bases. This CDR3 is built from 13 residues. The germline CDR1 and CDR2 sequences are SNHLY and FYNNEI. The J segment lost 6 bases and the V segment lost 6 bases, leaving 7 bases of the junction unmatched. CDR3 protein: CASRATTGNGYTF. The CDR3 nucleotides read TGTGCCAGCAGAGCTACGACAGGGAATGGCTACACCTTC.

V and J are TRBV5-1 and TRBJ1-1; D possibly corresponds to TRBD1 (6 bases). The CDR3 totals 15 residues. CDR1 is SGHRS, CDR2 YFSETQ, per germline. V was shortened by 0 bases and J by 5 bases, with 14 bases between the two germline ends. CDR3 amino acids: CASSLGDRIGTEAFF. CDR3 nucleotide sequence: TGCGCCAGCAGCTTGGGCGACAGGATAGGGACTGAAGCTTTCTTT.

The chain has TRBV18 and TRBJ1-5; D perhaps matches TRBD1 (6 bases). Looked up from germline, CDR1 is KGHSH and CDR2 is LQKENI. Trimming stripped 6 bases from V and 1 base from J, with 13 bases between. This CDR3 comprises 15 residues. The CDR3 loop reads CASSTGHQSNQPQHF. CDR3 nucleotide sequence: TGTGCCAGCTCGACGGGACACCAGAGCAATCAGCCCCAGCATTTT.

This clone has only one observation. The J gene is TRBJ1-6, the V gene TRBV7-5. TRBV7-5 is listed as a pseudogene. This CDR3 is built from 18 residues. CDR3 protein: CARSLALGFPAPNSPLHF. The CDR3, as DNA: TGTGCCAGAAGCTTAGCGCTCGGGTTTCCAGCTCCGAATTCACCCCTCCACTTT.

The chain links TRBV30 to TRBJ1-3; D call uncertain. The CDR3 totals 12 residues. Trimming left V 0 bases short and J 4 bases short, with 4 bases between. CDR1 is GTSNPN, CDR2 SVGIG, per germline (reference sequence). CDR3 nucleotides: TGTGCCTGGAGTGTACGAGGAAACACCATATATTTT. Translated: CAWSVRGNTIYF.

The rearrangement uses TRBV27 and TRBJ2-1, with 11 bases fitting TRBD1. This CDR3 is 15 amino acids long. Trimming cost V 5 bases and J 3 bases; bases outside gene matches: 3. Germline loops: CDR1 MNHEY, CDR2 SMNVEV (reference sequence). The CDR3 loop reads CASSPGTGGYNEQFF. In DNA form, the CDR3 reads TGTGCCAGCAGTCCCGGGACAGGGGGCTACAATGAGCAGTTCTTC.

The chain combines TRBV7-2 with TRBJ1-4; TRBD1 agrees at 7 bases. The CDR3 extends over 14 amino acids. The germline V gene encodes CDR1 SGHTA and CDR2 FQGNSA. Trimming took 3 bases from V and 4 from J; bases not matched to a gene: 2. The CDR3 sequence: CASSFQGGNEKLFF. CDR3 nucleotide sequence: TGTGCCAGCAGCTTTCAGGGGGGTAATGAAAAACTGTTTTTT.